Here is one TCR beta chain with its context. Its specificity is unknown. Germline V gene lookup returns CDR1 MGHRA and CDR2 YSYEKL. The CDR3 runs to 14 residues. V lost 4 bases and J lost 3; bases outside the gene matches: 5. Both 60 Vbeta primers and 13 Jbeta primers went into the PCR. Sequenced by immunoSEQ multiplex PCR; TCRdb stores in-frame clones only, minus some. The table records about 150,000 clones, 75% to 90% of them present only once. This record comes from a study of cytomegalovirus exposure and HLA in healthy donors. Study-level results: The classifier reportedly diagnosed cytomegalovirus status with high specificity and sensitivity.

The chain combines TRBV4-1 with TRBJ2-7; 8 positions match TRBD2. This sequence was found in a woman aged 50 to 65 in good health and CMV-seropositive. The sample taken for sequencing was PBMCs. Here the CDR3 DNA reads TGCGCCAGCAGCCCCCGGGGGGGGTTCTACGAGCAGTACTTC. This gives the protein CASSPRGGFYEQYF.